These 9 T cell receptor beta chains share one sample of origin, sequenced in a study of technical replicates of blood from a handful of donors. Using immunoSEQ multiplex PCR, the repertoire was profiled, and TCRdb retains in-frame clones only, with some absent. The repertoire holds under 100,000 clones, with just over 95% as singletons. The sequencing sample was made of T cells isolated from PBMCs. These receptors all stem from a human donor in good health.

The J gene is TRBJ2-1, the V gene TRBV5-1; D remains ambiguous. The CDR3 length is 13 residues. The germline V gene encodes CDR1 SGHRS and CDR2 YFSETQ. The germline V and J ends were trimmed by 5 bases and 1 base, with 7 bases remaining between them. The chain's CDR3 is CASSTRSYNEQFF. As DNA, the CDR3 is TGCGCCAGCAGTACTCGTTCCTACAATGAGCAGTTCTTC. Complete variable domain (other parts from reference TRBV5-1 and TRBJ2-1): KAGVTQTPRYLIKTRGQQVTLSCSPISGHRSVSWYQQTPGQGLQFLFEYFSETQRNKGNFPGRFSGRQFSNSRSEMNVSTLELGDSALYLCASSTRSYNEQFFGPGTRLTVL.

The genes are TRBV9 and TRBJ2-5; 9 bases agree with TRBD2. The CDR3 has 15 residues. V was pared by 4 bases and J by 4 bases, with 8 bases of the junction left unmatched. Germline assignment: CDR1 SGDLS and CDR2 YYNGEE. The CDR3 sequence is CASSPLAGGVETQYF. The CDR3 DNA reads TGTGCCAGCAGCCCCCTGGCGGGAGGGGTAGAGACCCAGTACTTC. Using reference TRBV9 and TRBJ2-5 for the parts outside the CDR3, the full variable domain is DSGVTQTPKHLITATGQRVTLRCSPRSGDLSVYWYQQSLDQGLQFLIQYYNGEERAKGNILERFSAQQFPDLHSELNLSSLELGDSALYFCASSPLAGGVETQYFGPGTRLLVL.

By share, this clone counts as medium-sized. This chain uses TRBV6-6 with TRBJ1-5, with a weak D call TRBD1 (6 bases). CDR1 MNHNY and CDR2 SVGAGI come from the germline V gene (reference sequence). The CDR3 is made up of 16 amino acids. V lost 4 bases and J 3 bases, leaving 16 bases between the germline ends. CDR3 nucleotide sequence: TGTGCCAGCAGTTCCCTGGCAGGGGCGACCAATCAGCCCCAGCATTTT. This encodes CASSSLAGATNQPQHF.

This clone has just one count. The rearrangement joins TRBV27 to TRBJ1-2; the match to TRBD1 covers 8 bases. Trimming at V came to 2 bases and at J to 8 bases, leaving 10 bases not matched to a gene. The V gene's germline CDR1 is MNHEY and CDR2 SMNVEV (reference sequence). The CDR3 length is 15 residues. CDR3 coding DNA: TGTGCCAGCAGTTTAAAGGAGACCGGGACAGGAGGCTACACCTTC. This sequence encodes CASSLKETGTGGYTF.

DNA of the CDR3: TGTGCCAGCAGTTTCAGGATTAACACTGAAGCTTTCTTT. Protein sequence: CASSFRINTEAFF. J is TRBJ1-1 and V is TRBV27; D ambiguous. CDR1 is MNHEY and CDR2 is SMNVEV in the germline V gene (reference sequence). This CDR3 spans 13 amino acids. V lost 3 bases, J lost 2 bases, and 7 bases lay in between.

The chain uses TRBV10-1 and TRBJ1-1; no reliable D call. Germline values: CDR1 WNHNN, CDR2 SYGVQD (reference sequence). The CDR3 length is 13 residues. Trimming took 5 bases from V and 3 from J, leaving 10 bases between them. The CDR3 is CASSSLLDTEAFF. In DNA, the CDR3 is TGCGCCAGCAGTTCCCTTCTAGACACTGAAGCTTTCTTT.

CDR3 residues: CASSPLAGEGETQYF. CDR3 in DNA: TGTGCCAGCAGCCCACTAGCGGGAGAGGGAGAGACCCAGTACTTC. The chain is built from TRBV5-4 and TRBJ2-5; 11 bases are shared with TRBD2. The CDR3 contains 15 residues. Trimming at V came to 4 bases and at J to 4 bases, leaving 6 bases not matched to a gene. The V gene's germline CDR1 is SGHNT and CDR2 YYREEE (reference sequence).

This rearrangement joins TRBV5-1 to TRBJ2-1; no reliable D call. Germline V lookup: CDR1 SGHRS, CDR2 YFSETQ. This CDR3 is 14 amino acids long. The V gene lost 0 bases and the J gene lost 2 bases, with 6 bases spanning the gap. The CDR3 loop reads CASSLVGTYNEQFF. The CDR3 DNA follows: TGCGCCAGCAGCTTGGTTGGCACCTACAATGAGCAGTTCTTC.

The gene calls are TRBV28 and TRBJ2-5; 7 bases align to TRBD1. Germline V CDR1 and CDR2: MDHEN, SYDVKM. V was pared by 1 base and J by 3 bases, with 5 bases of the junction left unmatched. The CDR3 has 15 amino acids. The CDR3 bases are TGTGCCAGCAGTTTATATTTCGGGACAGAAGAGACCCAGTACTTC. It is translated as CASSLYFGTEETQYF.